The present entry profiles one T cell receptor beta chain with its context. It has no known antigen specificity. Base quality data are lacking; no much larger clone is found one base away. Patients with a history of autoimmune disease or receiving systemic immunosuppression were excluded from the trial. Peripheral blood for TCR sequencing was collected from all dose cohorts at baseline, on cycle 4 day 1, and on cycle 7 day 1. The samples were taken from a phase I, first-in-human, multicenter, open-label dose-escalation trial of ivuxolimab. Adults with locally advanced or metastatic melanoma, renal cell carcinoma, hepatocellular carcinoma or head and neck squamous cell carcinoma were enrolled in the trial. Before TCR sequencing, CD4+ and CD8+ T cells were separately sorted from peripheral blood. To sequence the TCRbeta CDR3 region, genomic DNA was isolated from the sorted cells. TCRbeta CDR3 regions were sequenced using the immunoSEQ Assay. TCRdb re-hosts the immuneACCESS table, in-frame sequences only. Its copies lack some clones; in the studies checked, an unresolved V gene accounts for under half of them, and the cause for the rest is not known. In this sample the table shows 65,000 to 70,000 clones, 87% of which occur a single time. Under 3.5% of the sample is taken by the ten largest.

This entry belongs to a study of OX40 agonist ivuxolimab in advanced cancers. Concerning the study at large: Ivuxolimab, which targeted the costimulatory receptor OX40 (CD134), was an agonistic, fully human IgG2 monoclonal antibody. Intravenous ivuxolimab was administered to patients every 2 weeks at six dose levels: 0.01, 0.1, 0.3, 1.5, 3 and 10 mg/kg. Among the roughly 54 dose-escalation patients, some 19 had hepatocellular carcinoma, roughly 15 melanoma, 9 renal cell carcinoma and 9 head and neck cancer. A male proportion of 82.7% and a mean age of roughly 58 years, ranging from 23 to 79, were recorded for the dose-escalation cohort. Patients were allowed to have had prior anti-PD-1, anti-PD-L1 or anti-CTLA-4 therapy, and approximately 41% of the dose-escalation patients had previously received checkpoint inhibitors. Partial responses occurred in three dose-escalation patients: two with cutaneous melanoma and one with hepatocellular carcinoma. The purpose of peripheral TCRbeta sequencing was to test whether ivuxolimab changed TCR sequence diversity and led to clonal T-cell expansion. The paper covers the monotherapy dose-escalation part of the phase I ivuxolimab trial, which included N of about 56 patients. Study-wide conclusions, independent of this receptor: Low levels of normalized T-cell clonal expansion were also seen in some patients who did not respond. In partial responders in the 0.1-3.0 mg/kg groups, normalized peripheral clonal expansion was found to be among the lowest, especially among CD8+ T cells. The antigen specificity of the clonally expanded peripheral T cells was not determined. After ivuxolimab, more expanded clones were found on average in CD8+ T cells than in CD4+ T cells. At doses from 0.1 to 3.0 mg/kg, clonal expansion was seen in both CD4+ and CD8+ blood T cells between baseline and week 6.

The CDR3 goes from the cysteine to the phenylalanine over 14 residues. Only the CDR3 DNA is retained, 42 bases long and in frame from the first base. The germline V gene provides CDR1 MDHEN and CDR2 SYDVKM. Deletion took 2 bases off V and 0 bases off J, with a span of 5 bases between the germline ends. This chain is built from TRBV28 and TRBJ1-3, with the D gene call left open. This TCR was sampled from an adult with an advanced solid tumor such as melanoma, head and neck, liver or kidney cancer. The specimen comprised CD4+ or CD8+ T cells sorted from blood, sampled in a trial of the OX40 agonist ivuxolimab. The CDR3 region has the sequence CASSLTSSGNTIYF. The nucleotide sequence is TGTGCCAGCAGTTTAACGAGCTCTGGAAACACCATATATTTT.